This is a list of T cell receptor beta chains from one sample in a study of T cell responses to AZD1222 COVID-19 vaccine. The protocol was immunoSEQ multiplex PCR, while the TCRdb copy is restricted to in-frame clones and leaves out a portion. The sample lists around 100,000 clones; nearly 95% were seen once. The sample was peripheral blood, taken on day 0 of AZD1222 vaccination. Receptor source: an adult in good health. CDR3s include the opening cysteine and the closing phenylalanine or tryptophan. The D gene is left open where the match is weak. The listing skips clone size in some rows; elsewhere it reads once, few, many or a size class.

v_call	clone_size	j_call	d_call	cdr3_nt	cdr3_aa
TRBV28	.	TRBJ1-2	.	TGTGCCAGCAGTTTCCCACAGGGTCGGGGGTTATATGGCTACACCTTC	CASSFPQGRGLYGYTF
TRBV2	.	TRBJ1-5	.	TGTGCCAGCAGTGACCAGAGGGGAGGGAACAATCAGCCCCAGCATTTT	CASSDQRGGNNQPQHF
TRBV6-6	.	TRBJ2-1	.	TGTGCCAGCAGTCGTAGTGCCCTTAGCTCCTACAATGAGCAGTTCTTC	CASSRSALSSYNEQFF
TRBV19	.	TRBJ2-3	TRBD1	TGTGCCAGTGCCAAAGGGACAGGGTTTTCAGATACGCAGTATTTT	CASAKGTGFSDTQYF
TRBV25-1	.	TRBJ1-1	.	TGTGCCAGCAGTGCTAACAGTGTGCGGGTCGGAGCTTTCTTT	CASSANSVRVGAFF
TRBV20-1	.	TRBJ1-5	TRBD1	TGCAGTGCTGGTGGCAGGGGGCAGCCCCAGCATTTT	CSAGGRGQPQHF
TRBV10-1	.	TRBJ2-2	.	TGCGCCAGCAGTGACAGGGGCGCCGGGGAGCTGTTTTTT	CASSDRGAGELFF
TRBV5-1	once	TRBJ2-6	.	TGCGCCAGCAGACAGGCCCTCTCTGGGGCCAACGTCCTGACTTTC	CASRQALSGANVLTF
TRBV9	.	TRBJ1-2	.	TGTGCCAGCAGCGTAGCAGCTTTCTATGGCTACACCTTC	CASSVAAFYGYTF
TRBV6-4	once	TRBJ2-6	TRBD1	TGTGCCAGCAGTGACGGGACAGGAGGCTCTGGGGCCAACGTCCTGACTTTC	CASSDGTGGSGANVLTF
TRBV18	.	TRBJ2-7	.	TGTGCCAGCTCACCACAGGGGTTTGGGTACGAGCAGTACTTC	CASSPQGFGYEQYF
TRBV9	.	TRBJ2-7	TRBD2	TGTGCCAGCAGCCCGGGGACTAGCTATTCCTACGAGCAGTACTTC	CASSPGTSYSYEQYF
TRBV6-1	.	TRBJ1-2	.	TGTGCCAGCAGTGATCAAGGTCTCCAGCGCTACACCTTC	CASSDQGLQRYTF
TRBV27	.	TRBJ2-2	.	TGTGCCAGCAGTCCCCGGGCTAGCCCTGGCACCGGGGAGCTGTTTTTT	CASSPRASPGTGELFF
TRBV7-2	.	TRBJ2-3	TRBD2	TGTGCCAGCAGCCCTCTAGGGGCGGGAGCCACAGATACGCAGTATTTT	CASSPLGAGATDTQYF
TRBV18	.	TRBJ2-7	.	TGTGCCAGCTCACCACTCGGGGACTCCTACGAGCAGTACTTC	CASSPLGDSYEQYF
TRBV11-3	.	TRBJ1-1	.	TGTGCCAGCAGCTTCTCGGGCACTGAAGCTTTCTTT	CASSFSGTEAFF
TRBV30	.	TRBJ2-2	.	TGTGCCTGGAGCCACCGGGAGTTCGGGGAGCTGTTTTTT	CAWSHREFGELFF
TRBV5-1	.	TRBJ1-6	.	TGCGCCAGCAGCTCGGACCACAGCCTAAGGGATTCACCCCTCCACTTT	CASSSDHSLRDSPLHF
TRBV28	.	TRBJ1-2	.	TGTGCCAGCAGCCTCGGCGGGTCGGATGGCTACACCTTC	CASSLGGSDGYTF
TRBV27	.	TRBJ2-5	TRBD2	TGTGCCAGCAGTCCCCGGACTAGCGGGAGTTTGTCCCAAGAGACCCAGTACTTC	CASSPRTSGSLSQETQYF